This T cell receptor (beta chain) was found in a study of shared clonotypes between healthy human individuals. Study findings and constraints: Clonotype sharing among donors was expected to depend on sequencing depth.

Nashville, Tennessee was home to all donors, who were Caucasian adults. With regard to this clone: The antigen is not known.

Running of the assay took place at deep level. Researchers sequenced unsorted PBMC DNA using ten immunoSEQ deep assay plates. The data were produced by immunoSEQ multiplex PCR, yet TCRdb's version contains in-frame clones alone and is incomplete. Among under 600,000 clones listed, nearly 80% were seen once. The CDR3 covers 15 residues. V lost 5 bases, J lost 4 bases, and 4 bases stayed unmatched. CDR1 is SGHTA, CDR2 FQGTGA, per germline. This receptor was obtained from a woman in her forties in good health. Some clones in this sample may be carry-over from other donors' samples. This rearrangement joins TRBV7-3 to TRBJ2-1; 11 bases are a match to TRBD2. Input material: PBMCs. The CDR3 region is CASSRGLAVYNEQFF. In DNA, the CDR3 is TGTGCCAGCAGCCGGGGACTAGCGGTGTACAATGAGCAGTTCTTC. The variable domain in full, with the rest retrieved from reference TRBV7-3 and TRBJ2-1, is GAGVSQTPSNKVTEKGKYVELRCDPISGHTALYWYRQSLGQGPEFLIYFQGTGAADDSGLPNDRFFAVRPEGSVSTLKIQRTERGDSAVYLCASSRGLAVYNEQFFGPGTRLTVL.